These T cell receptor beta chains were read from a single sample in a study of T cell responses to AZD1222 COVID-19 vaccine. Method: immunoSEQ multiplex PCR; TCRdb's copy keeps in-frame clones and lacks some. The repertoire holds 130,000 or so clones, with more than 90% as singletons. The material sequenced was peripheral blood, taken on day 0 of AZD1222 vaccination. The receptors derive from an adult in good health. Both conserved end residues are part of each CDR3. The order of the fields is V gene, D gene, clone size, J gene, CDR3 protein, CDR3 DNA. The D gene is left open where the match is weak. Not all rows give a size; the values are once, few, many and, for expanded clones, a class.

TRBV7-2	-	-	TRBJ2-7	CASSSPVLLYEQYF	TGTGCCAGCAGCTCCCCGGTTCTACTCTACGAGCAGTACTTC
TRBV25-1	-	-	TRBJ2-7	CASSESSAPGERLVQYF	TGTGCCAGCAGTGAATCTAGTGCGCCAGGGGAACGCCTGGTGCAGTACTTC
TRBV3-1/TRBV3-2	-	-	TRBJ2-1	CASRRGGQAKYNEQFF	TGTGCCAGCAGAAGGGGTGGGCAAGCAAAATACAATGAGCAGTTCTTC
TRBV4-2	-	-	TRBJ1-2	CASSQDKTGPYGYTF	TGTGCCAGCAGCCAAGATAAGACAGGCCCATATGGCTACACCTTC
TRBV7-3	TRBD2	-	TRBJ2-1	CASSSGLAGGSYNEQFF	TGTGCCAGCAGCTCGGGACTAGCGGGAGGCTCCTACAATGAGCAGTTCTTC
TRBV5-4	-	-	TRBJ1-5	CASSNWGRRDQPQHF	TGTGCCAGCAGCAATTGGGGACGGCGGGATCAGCCCCAGCATTTT
TRBV10-3	-	-	TRBJ1-1	CAISEQRTNTEAFF	TGTGCCATCAGTGAGCAGAGAACGAACACTGAAGCTTTCTTT
TRBV10-3	TRBD2	-	TRBJ2-3	CAISTGTSGGGTDTQYF	TGTGCCATCAGCACCGGGACTAGCGGGGGGGGCACAGATACGCAGTATTTT
TRBV29-1	-	-	TRBJ1-1	CSVGPVGGNSEAFF	TGCAGCGTTGGGCCGGTGGGGGGAAATAGTGAAGCTTTCTTT
TRBV6-5	TRBD1	few	TRBJ2-3	CASSRTGGTDTQYF	TGTGCCAGCAGTCGGACAGGGGGCACAGATACGCAGTATTTT
TRBV7-3	TRBD2	-	TRBJ2-4	CASSPRTSGRDIQYF	TGTGCCAGCAGCCCCCGGACTAGCGGGAGGGACATTCAGTACTTC
TRBV27	-	-	TRBJ1-6	CASSHAETDNSPLHF	TGTGCCAGCAGTCACGCCGAGACAGATAATTCACCCCTCCACTTT
TRBV6-2/TRBV6-3	-	-	TRBJ2-3	CASSYPWYTDTQYF	TGTGCCAGCAGTTACCCTTGGTACACAGATACGCAGTATTTT
TRBV5-4	-	-	TRBJ2-2	CASSLDEAGTGELFF	TGTGCCAGCAGCTTGGACGAAGCGGGCACCGGGGAGCTGTTTTTT
TRBV4-1	-	-	TRBJ1-2	CASSQVLGDYGYTF	TGCGCCAGCAGCCAAGTCTTGGGCGACTATGGCTACACCTTC
TRBV6-5	TRBD1	-	TRBJ1-4	CASSYTGTEYIKLFF	TGTGCCAGCAGTTACACCGGGACAGAATATATCAAACTGTTTTTT
TRBV9	-	-	TRBJ1-1	CASSDRDNMNTEAFF	TGTGCCAGCAGCGACCGGGACAACATGAACACTGAAGCTTTCTTT
TRBV20-1	-	-	TRBJ1-5	CSASLRGVGASWPQHF	TGCAGTGCTAGTTTGCGAGGAGTGGGGGCCTCATGGCCCCAGCATTTT
TRBV10-3	TRBD2	-	TRBJ2-3	CATTGGGTDTQYF	TGTGCCACCACGGGGGGAGGCACAGATACGCAGTATTTT
TRBV3-1/TRBV3-2	TRBD2	-	TRBJ2-7	CASSQELSGLHRRSYEQYF	TGTGCCAGCAGCCAAGAGCTTTCGGGACTACACAGGAGGTCATACGAGCAGTACTTC
TRBV5-1	-	-	TRBJ2-1	CASSFDTLNEQFF	TGCGCCAGCAGCTTTGATACTCTGAATGAGCAGTTCTTC
TRBV4-2	TRBD2	-	TRBJ2-1	CASGRDASYNEQFF	TGTGCCAGCGGGAGGGATGCCTCCTACAATGAGCAGTTCTTC
TRBV4-2	TRBD1	once	TRBJ1-1	CASSHGTGRMNTEAFF	TGTGCCAGCAGCCACGGGACAGGCCGAATGAACACTGAAGCTTTCTTT
TRBV18	TRBD1	once	TRBJ1-1	CASSPTGSTEAFF	TGTGCCAGCTCACCGACAGGGAGCACTGAAGCTTTCTTT
TRBV13	TRBD2	-	TRBJ2-1	CASSLVTSGRGSYNEQFF	TGTGCCAGCAGCTTAGTGACTAGCGGGAGGGGCTCCTACAATGAGCAGTTCTTC
TRBV19	TRBD1	few	TRBJ1-5	CASSIVLWDRKGRIYQPQHF	TGTGCCAGTAGTATAGTGTTGTGGGACAGGAAAGGACGTATATATCAGCCCCAGCATTTT
TRBV5-1	-	-	TRBJ1-4	CASSLGGNEKLFF	TGCGCCAGCAGCTTGGGGGGTAATGAAAAACTGTTTTTT
TRBV6-5	-	-	TRBJ2-5	CASNPGNQETQYF	TGTGCCAGCAATCCAGGAAACCAAGAGACCCAGTACTTC
TRBV7-3	-	-	TRBJ2-2	CASSRTINTGELFF	TGTGCCAGCAGTCGGACAATTAACACCGGGGAGCTGTTTTTT
TRBV6-5	TRBD1	-	TRBJ1-5	CASSYGTENQPQHF	TGTGCCAGCAGTTACGGGACAGAGAATCAGCCCCAGCATTTT
TRBV6-1	-	-	TRBJ1-6	CASSESAGEPSGSPLHF	TGTGCCAGCAGTGAATCCGCAGGGGAACCCTCGGGGTCACCCCTCCACTTT
TRBV7-8	-	-	TRBJ1-1	CASSFGMNTEAFF	TGTGCCAGCAGCTTCGGGATGAACACTGAAGCTTTCTTT
TRBV2	TRBD1	-	TRBJ1-1	CASSPGQGGTEAFF	TGTGCCAGCAGTCCGGGACAGGGAGGGACTGAAGCTTTCTTT
TRBV7-2	-	-	TRBJ1-5	CASSQDGNSNQPQHF	TGTGCCAGCAGCCAAGACGGCAATAGCAATCAGCCCCAGCATTTT
TRBV7-8	TRBD2	-	TRBJ2-3	CASSPSTSPATSNTDTQYF	TGTGCCAGCAGCCCGTCGACTAGCCCTGCGACTTCAAACACAGATACGCAGTATTTT
TRBV15	-	-	TRBJ1-1	CATSADLVDTEAFF	TGTGCCACCAGCGCCGACTTGGTGGACACTGAAGCTTTCTTT
TRBV4-2	-	few	TRBJ1-5	CASSQEGGRSNQPQHF	TGTGCCAGCAGCCAAGAGGGGGGGCGAAGCAATCAGCCCCAGCATTTT
TRBV6-2/TRBV6-3	TRBD2	-	TRBJ2-5	CASSSPARLAGGKETQYF	TGTGCCAGCAGTTCGCCCGCAAGACTAGCGGGAGGTAAAGAGACCCAGTACTTC
TRBV24-1	-	-	TRBJ1-1	CATSDPLGGAFF	TGTGCCACCAGTGACCCCCTTGGGGGAGCTTTCTTT
TRBV3-1/TRBV3-2	-	-	TRBJ1-5	CASSQGLREYNNQPQHF	TGTGCCAGCAGCCAAGGATTGAGGGAATACAACAATCAGCCCCAGCATTTT
TRBV10-3	-	-	TRBJ1-6	CAISVGDQGSSPLHF	TGTGCCATCAGTGTGGGGGACCAGGGATCTTCACCCCTCCACTTT
TRBV6-1	-	-	TRBJ1-5	CASSARSRSRLFNDPQHF	TGTGCCAGCAGTGCCAGAAGTCGGTCCCGCCTTTTCAATGATCCCCAGCATTTT
TRBV10-3	-	once	TRBJ1-2	CAISEPYRVYYGYTF	TGTGCCATCAGTGAGCCCTACAGGGTATACTATGGCTACACCTTC
TRBV3-1/TRBV3-2	TRBD2	-	TRBJ2-1	CASSQDPSGGNEQFF	TGTGCCAGCAGCCAAGACCCTTCGGGAGGAAATGAGCAGTTCTTC
TRBV18	-	-	TRBJ2-5	CASSPARGGPRTQYF	TGTGCCAGCTCACCGGCCAGGGGGGGACCCAGGACCCAGTACTTC
TRBV4-3	-	-	TRBJ1-6	CASSQESGQTGSPLHF	TGCGCCAGCAGCCAAGAGTCAGGACAGACAGGCTCACCCCTCCACTTT
TRBV28	TRBD1	-	TRBJ1-5	CASSPPTGAQRQPQHF	TGTGCCAGCAGTCCTCCGACAGGGGCGCAGAGACAGCCCCAGCATTTT
TRBV11-2	-	-	TRBJ2-1	CASSLDGISYNEQFF	TGTGCCAGCAGCTTAGACGGGATCTCCTACAATGAGCAGTTCTTC
TRBV29-1	TRBD1	-	TRBJ1-5	CSVGTGDPYTPQHF	TGCAGCGTGGGGACAGGAGATCCGTACACGCCCCAGCATTTT
TRBV19	-	-	TRBJ2-1	CASSHLRELTYNEQFF	TGTGCCAGTAGTCATCTTCGGGAGCTAACTTACAATGAGCAGTTCTTC
TRBV11-2	-	-	TRBJ1-4	CASSPQGVGEKLFF	TGTGCCAGCAGCCCACAAGGGGTAGGAGAAAAACTGTTTTTT
TRBV28	TRBD1	-	TRBJ2-1	CASVQGGNEQFF	TGTGCCAGCGTACAGGGGGGCAATGAGCAGTTCTTC
TRBV7-8	TRBD1	-	TRBJ2-1	CASNDRGNYNEQFF	TGTGCCAGCAATGACAGGGGGAACTACAATGAGCAGTTCTTC
TRBV3-1/TRBV3-2	-	-	TRBJ1-1	CASSQDSGRAEAFF	TGTGCCAGCAGCCAAGATAGTGGGCGGGCTGAAGCTTTCTTT
TRBV19	TRBD2	-	TRBJ2-5	CASSTRLGSLAGNQETQYF	TGTGCCAGTAGTACAAGGTTGGGATCGCTAGCGGGAAACCAAGAGACCCAGTACTTC
TRBV27	-	-	TRBJ1-1	CASSLSPKMTGSYEAFF	TGTGCCAGCAGTTTATCACCCAAAATGACAGGCTCTTATGAAGCTTTCTTT
TRBV28	TRBD1	-	TRBJ1-6	CASSATGRDNSPLHF	TGTGCCAGCAGCGCGACAGGGCGTGATAATTCACCCCTCCACTTT
TRBV27	-	-	TRBJ2-7	CASSPGPYYEQYF	TGTGCCAGCAGTCCGGGACCATACTACGAGCAGTACTTC